A selection of T cell receptor beta chains follows, all from one sample in a study of blood T cell repertoires in COVID-19. TCRdb's table, derived via immunoSEQ multiplex PCR, lists solely in-frame clones and lacks some. The data hold about 120,000 clones, with 90% observed a single time. The sample taken for sequencing was peripheral blood. The receptors shown here come from a woman between 55 and 75 years old with COVID-19, enrolled during active disease. The CDR3 runs from the conserved cysteine through the conserved F or W. The D gene is left open where the match is weak. Size tells how often a clone was seen (once, few, many) or the class of an expanded clone, and some rows leave it out.

clone_size	v_call	d_call	j_call	cdr3_nt	cdr3_aa
few	TRBV19	-	TRBJ1-5	TGTGCCAGTAGACCGAGAGGGGGAAGGGGTATGGATCAGCCCCAGCATTTT	CASRPRGGRGMDQPQHF
few	TRBV18	-	TRBJ1-3	TGTGCCATCTCCGAACAGGGCTCTGGAAACACCATATATTTT	CAISEQGSGNTIYF
-	TRBV9	TRBD1	TRBJ2-7	TGTGCCAGCAGCGGGACAGGGGGTATCGAGCAGTACTTC	CASSGTGGIEQYF
-	TRBV7-2	-	TRBJ1-5	TGTGCCAGCAGCCCTCGGGGAGGGAATCAGCCCCAGCATTTT	CASSPRGGNQPQHF
-	TRBV12-3/TRBV12-4	-	TRBJ2-2	TGTGCCTCCGCGGGGACCGGGGAGCTGTTTTTT	CASAGTGELFF
-	TRBV2	-	TRBJ1-5	TGTGCCAGCGCTAGGACAGAAAATCAGCCCCAGCATTTT	CASARTENQPQHF
-	TRBV6-5	TRBD2	TRBJ2-3	TGTGCCAGCACCCGGTCTAGCGGGGCCGCAGATACGCAGTATTTT	CASTRSSGAADTQYF
-	TRBV6-5	TRBD1	TRBJ2-2	TGTGCCAGCAGCCGGACGACAGGGTACGTCGGGGAGCTGTTTTTT	CASSRTTGYVGELFF
few	TRBV3-1/TRBV3-2	-	TRBJ1-3	TGTGCCAGCAGCCCCGTAACAGGGATAGGGGGAAACACCATATATTTT	CASSPVTGIGGNTIYF
-	TRBV5-1	TRBD1	TRBJ2-7	TGCGCCAGCAGCTTACTGACAGGGGGCGCTTACGAGCAGTACTTC	CASSLLTGGAYEQYF
few	TRBV6-5	TRBD2	TRBJ2-5	TGTGCCAGCAGTAGACTAGCGGGCGGGGAGACCCAGTACTTC	CASSRLAGGETQYF
-	TRBV5-6	-	TRBJ2-7	TGTGCCAGCAGCTTGGTGCGAGAGCAGTACTTC	CASSLVREQYF
-	TRBV7-2	-	TRBJ1-1	TGTGCCAGCAGCTTAGGGTGGCGGGGGAACACTGAAGCTTTCTTT	CASSLGWRGNTEAFF
-	TRBV15	-	TRBJ2-3	TGTGCCACCAGCATAGGCGGGACCCCCGTTATGGATACGCAGTATTTT	CATSIGGTPVMDTQYF
-	TRBV3-1/TRBV3-2	-	TRBJ2-4	TGTGCCAGCAGCCAAGTGGCCGGACAGCCCGGACTTGGCAAAAACATTCAGTACTTC	CASSQVAGQPGLGKNIQYF
-	TRBV9	TRBD1	TRBJ1-1	TGTGCCAGCAGCGACAACAGGGGTATCACTGAAGCTTTCTTT	CASSDNRGITEAFF
few	TRBV9	-	TRBJ1-1	TGTGCCAGCAGCGTAGAGGGAGTAACTGAAGCTTTCTTT	CASSVEGVTEAFF
-	TRBV5-4	-	TRBJ1-5	TGTGCCAGCAGCTTGGGGCGGGGTGAACCTTATAGCAATCAGCCCCAGCATTTT	CASSLGRGEPYSNQPQHF
-	TRBV10-3	TRBD1	TRBJ2-1	TGTGCCATCAGTGCTTCGACAGGGAAATACAATGAGCAGTTCTTC	CAISASTGKYNEQFF
few	TRBV14	TRBD2	TRBJ2-5	TGTGCCAGCAGCCAAGCTTCTGGGACTAGCACCCTAGAGACCCAGTACTTC	CASSQASGTSTLETQYF
-	TRBV4-3	-	TRBJ1-3	TGCGCCAGCAGCCAAGTGCCACAGGGCTCTGGAAACACCATATATTTT	CASSQVPQGSGNTIYF
-	TRBV6-6	-	TRBJ2-1	TGTGCCAGCAGTTATCCAGAGCAGGGTCAAAATGAGCAGTTCTTC	CASSYPEQGQNEQFF
-	TRBV3-1/TRBV3-2	-	TRBJ1-1	TGTGCCAGCCAAGCAACCGTGATGAACACTGAAGCTTTCTTT	CASQATVMNTEAFF
-	TRBV20-1	-	TRBJ1-5	TGCAGTGCTAGTTCAGGGTTTGGGAATCAGCCCCAGCATTTT	CSASSGFGNQPQHF
-	TRBV29-1	-	TRBJ2-3	TGCAGCGTTGTACGGGAGACAGGGAGTGATACGCAGTATTTT	CSVVRETGSDTQYF
-	TRBV30	TRBD1	TRBJ1-6	TGTGCCTGGAGTGCCGGACAGGACAATTCACCCCTCCACTTT	CAWSAGQDNSPLHF
-	TRBV7-3	TRBD1	TRBJ2-2	TGTGCCAGCAGCTTCGACCGACAGGGGGCGAACACCGGGGAGCTGTTTTTT	CASSFDRQGANTGELFF
-	TRBV7-6	-	TRBJ2-7	TGTGCCAGCAGCCCTACCATCCTTACAGGATCCGGGTCCTACGAGCAGTACTTC	CASSPTILTGSGSYEQYF
-	TRBV6-5	-	TRBJ1-2	TGTGCCAGCAGCCCCCGGGAGGGGACTCCTTATGGCTACACCTTC	CASSPREGTPYGYTF
once	TRBV6-5	-	TRBJ1-1	TGTGCCAGCAGTTACTCGACGGGGAGGAACACTGAAGCTTTCTTT	CASSYSTGRNTEAFF
-	TRBV12-3/TRBV12-4	-	TRBJ2-7	TGTGCCAGCAGTCGTACGGTCACCTACGAGCAGTACTTC	CASSRTVTYEQYF
-	TRBV25-1	TRBD1	TRBJ1-2	TGTGCCAGCAGTGCATCGACAGGGGCCCTCTCTGGCTACACCTTC	CASSASTGALSGYTF
once	TRBV9	-	TRBJ2-3	TGTGCCAGCAGCGTAGCTATCACAGATACGCAGTATTTT	CASSVAITDTQYF
-	TRBV19	TRBD2	TRBJ2-3	TGTGCCAGTAGTATGGCTAGCGGCAGCACAGATACGCAGTATTTT	CASSMASGSTDTQYF
-	TRBV7-2	TRBD2	TRBJ2-3	TGTGCCAGCAGCTTAACTAGCGGGGGGGATACGCAGTATTTT	CASSLTSGGDTQYF
once	TRBV29-1	-	TRBJ2-1	TGCAGCGTTGAAGGGAGCGGTCCGGAGCAGTTCTTC	CSVEGSGPEQFF
few	TRBV2	-	TRBJ1-5	TGTGCCACTTCCCCCTCAGGGGCCAATCAGCCCCAGCATTTT	CATSPSGANQPQHF
-	TRBV6-5	-	TRBJ1-6	TGTGCCAGCAGCTTCAGTAATTCACCCCTCCACTTT	CASSFSNSPLHF
-	TRBV10-3	TRBD1	TRBJ1-1	TGTGCCATCAGTGAGACAGGGGACCAGAGGGCTTTCTTT	CAISETGDQRAFF
-	TRBV9	TRBD2	TRBJ2-5	TGTGCCAGCAGCGTAAGGCCTAGCGGGGGGGAGGAGACCCAGTACTTC	CASSVRPSGGEETQYF
once	TRBV19	-	TRBJ1-2	TGTGCCAGTAGCAGGGGCAGGACGAACTATGGCTACACCTTC	CASSRGRTNYGYTF
-	TRBV5-1	-	TRBJ2-5	TGCGCCAGCCGCCCCTTGGACTCCCAAGAGACCCAGTACTTC	CASRPLDSQETQYF
-	TRBV9	TRBD2	TRBJ2-1	TGTGCCAGCAGCGCCCCAAGGACTAGCGGGGGTGGTGAGCAGTTCTTC	CASSAPRTSGGGEQFF
-	TRBV29-1	-	TRBJ1-2	TGCAGCGTTGAAGCCAGGGTGAAGGGAAGGAATGGCTACACCTTC	CSVEARVKGRNGYTF
few	TRBV13	TRBD1	TRBJ2-3	TGTGCCAGCAGCCTCCTAGGGACAGGGAGCACAGATACGCAGTATTTT	CASSLLGTGSTDTQYF
-	TRBV15	TRBD2	TRBJ2-5	TGTGCCACCAGCCGGATAGCGGGGGAAGAGACCCAGTACTTC	CATSRIAGEETQYF
-	TRBV27	TRBD1	TRBJ1-5	TGTGCCAGCAGCAGACAGGGGGTTGTTCAGCCCCAGCATTTT	CASSRQGVVQPQHF
-	TRBV11-2	-	TRBJ2-3	TGTGCCAGCAGCTTAGTCCAGGCCGGTACGCAGTATTTT	CASSLVQAGTQYF
-	TRBV3-1/TRBV3-2	-	TRBJ2-2	TGTGCCAGCAGCCAGGGTGGGAGAGCCGGGGAGCTGTTTTTT	CASSQGGRAGELFF
-	TRBV5-4	-	TRBJ1-6	TGTGCCAGCAGCTTCCAGAATTCACCCCTCCACTTT	CASSFQNSPLHF